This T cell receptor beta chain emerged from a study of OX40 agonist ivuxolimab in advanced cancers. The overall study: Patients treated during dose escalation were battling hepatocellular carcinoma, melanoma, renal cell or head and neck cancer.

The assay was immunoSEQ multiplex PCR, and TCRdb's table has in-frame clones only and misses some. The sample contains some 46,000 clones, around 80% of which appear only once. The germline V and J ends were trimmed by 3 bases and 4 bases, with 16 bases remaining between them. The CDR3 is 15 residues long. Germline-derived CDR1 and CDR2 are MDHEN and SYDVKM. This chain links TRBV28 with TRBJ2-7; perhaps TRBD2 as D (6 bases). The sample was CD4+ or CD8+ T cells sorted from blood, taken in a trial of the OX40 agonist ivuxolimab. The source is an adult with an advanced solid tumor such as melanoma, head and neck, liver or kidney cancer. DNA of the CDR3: TGTGCCAGCAGTTTGGGGGGAACCCTGATGTACGAGCAGTACTTC. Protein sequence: CASSLGGTLMYEQYF.